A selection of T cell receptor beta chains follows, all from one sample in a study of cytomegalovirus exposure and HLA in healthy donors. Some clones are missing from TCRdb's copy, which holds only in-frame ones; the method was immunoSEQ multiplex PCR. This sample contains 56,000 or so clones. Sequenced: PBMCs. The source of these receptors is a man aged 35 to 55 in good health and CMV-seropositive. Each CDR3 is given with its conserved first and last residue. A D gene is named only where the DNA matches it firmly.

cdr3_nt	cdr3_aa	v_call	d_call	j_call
TGTGCCAGCAGCTTAGGGCACCAAGGAGGTGATGAAAAACTGTTTTTT	CASSLGHQGGDEKLFF	TRBV7-9	-	TRBJ1-4
TGTGCCAGCACTCCGGGTGATAGCGGAGACACCGGGGAGCTGTTTTTT	CASTPGDSGDTGELFF	TRBV28	-	TRBJ2-2
TGTGCCAGCAGTCCGCTCAGCGGGCATCTCTCCTACGAGCAGCACTTC	CASSPLSGHLSYEQHF	TRBV28	-	TRBJ2-7
TGTGCCAGCAATCCCGAGGAGACCCAGTACTTC	CASNPEETQYF	TRBV2	-	TRBJ2-5
TGTGCCAGTAGTATTGGGGGCGCCCACTACGAGCAGTACTTC	CASSIGGAHYEQYF	TRBV19	-	TRBJ2-7
TGCAGCGCCGGGACTAGCGGGAACTACGAGCAGTACTTC	CSAGTSGNYEQYF	TRBV29-1	TRBD2	TRBJ2-7
TGTGCCATCAGTGAGTCGAAAGCGGGAGTGTGGACCGGGGAGCTGTTTTTT	CAISESKAGVWTGELFF	TRBV10-3	TRBD2	TRBJ2-2
TGTGCCAGCAGCCCTCCGGGACTAGGGGACACCGGGGAGCTGTTTTTT	CASSPPGLGDTGELFF	TRBV7-9	TRBD2	TRBJ2-2
TGTGCCAGCAGCGTAGTGGGGGCGACGACCGGGGAGCTGTTTTTT	CASSVVGATTGELFF	TRBV9	-	TRBJ2-2
TGCGCCAGCAGCCAGGAGACAGGTCCCACCGGGGAGCTGTTTTTT	CASSQETGPTGELFF	TRBV4-3	-	TRBJ2-2
TGCGCCAGCAGCCCATGGGCTAGCGGGAGCTCAGATGAGCAGTTCTTC	CASSPWASGSSDEQFF	TRBV5-1	TRBD2	TRBJ2-1
TGTGCCAGTAGTATCGGACTAGCGGGATGGACCGGGGAGCTGTTTTTT	CASSIGLAGWTGELFF	TRBV19	TRBD2	TRBJ2-2
TGTGCCAGCAGCCTTACCCCAGAATACAATGAGCAGTTCTTC	CASSLTPEYNEQFF	TRBV11-2	-	TRBJ2-1
TGTGCCAGCAGCTCCTCACAGGGTACTGAAGCTTTCTTT	CASSSSQGTEAFF	TRBV7-3	-	TRBJ1-1
TGTGCCAGCAGGACAACTTCACAGGTGGAGCAGTACTTC	CASRTTSQVEQYF	TRBV6-5	-	TRBJ2-7
TGTGCCAGCAGATCCGGGACTAGTGACACAGATACGCAGTATTTT	CASRSGTSDTDTQYF	TRBV27	TRBD2	TRBJ2-3
TGTGCCAGCAGCTTACTAGCGGGGAGCAATGAGCAGTTCTTC	CASSLLAGSNEQFF	TRBV11-2	TRBD2	TRBJ2-1
TGTGCCATCAGTGAGTCGAGCTCCACCGGGGAGCTGTTTTTT	CAISESSSTGELFF	TRBV10-3	-	TRBJ2-2
TGTGCCACCAGCAGAGATCTGGGCACGGTGGTTGAAGCTTTCTTT	CATSRDLGTVVEAFF	TRBV15	-	TRBJ1-1
TGTGCCTGGAGTGTGCGGGGCGCCTACGAGCAGTACTTC	CAWSVRGAYEQYF	TRBV30	-	TRBJ2-7
TGCGCCAGCAGCCCGTGGACAGGGGGCGGTTACGAGCAGTACTTC	CASSPWTGGGYEQYF	TRBV5-1	TRBD1	TRBJ2-7
TGTGCCAGCAGCAAAGCGCTGGGACAGGGCCGCGGCTACACCTTC	CASSKALGQGRGYTF	TRBV21-1	-	TRBJ1-2
TGTGCCAGCAGCTTGGCCCACGGCTCCTACGAGCAGTACTTC	CASSLAHGSYEQYF	TRBV5-6	-	TRBJ2-7
TGTGCCAGCAGCTCCTTAGAGAGAGGCGGGGAGCAGTTCTTC	CASSSLERGGEQFF	TRBV7-3	-	TRBJ2-1
TGTGCCAGCAGCTTACAGTCACAGGGGGCAGGAAACATTCAGTACTTC	CASSLQSQGAGNIQYF	TRBV7-8	TRBD1	TRBJ2-4
TGTGCCAGCAGCCCCTGGGGGGGTACACACGAGCAGTACTTC	CASSPWGGTHEQYF	TRBV9	TRBD2	TRBJ2-7
TGTGCCAGCAGCACCGAAGGGGGACACGGCTACACCTTC	CASSTEGGHGYTF	TRBV7-2	-	TRBJ1-2
TGTGCCTGGAGTGTACGTCAGATTAATCAGCCCCAGCATTTT	CAWSVRQINQPQHF	TRBV30	-	TRBJ1-5
TGCGCCAGCAGCCCCAGGGATCGGACTGAAGCTTTCTTT	CASSPRDRTEAFF	TRBV5-1	-	TRBJ1-1
TGTGCCAGCAGGAAGGACAGCTATAGCAATCAGCCCCAGCATTTT	CASRKDSYSNQPQHF	TRBV2	-	TRBJ1-5
TGTGCCAGCAGGGGATCGGGACTCTTAGAGACCCAGTACTTC	CASRGSGLLETQYF	TRBV7-9	-	TRBJ2-5
TGTGCCAGCAGCGTAGGGATTCAGGGGGCAGATACGCAGTATTTT	CASSVGIQGADTQYF	TRBV9	TRBD1	TRBJ2-3
TGCGCCAGCAGCTTGGTTCCGGTAGAGTACAATCAGCCCCAGCATTTT	CASSLVPVEYNQPQHF	TRBV5-1	-	TRBJ1-5
TGTGCCAGCACGCGGAGGGACACTGAAGCTTTCTTT	CASTRRDTEAFF	TRBV28	-	TRBJ1-1
TGTGCCAGCAGTCCCAGATCCTATGGCTACACCTTC	CASSPRSYGYTF	TRBV28	-	TRBJ1-2
TGTGCCAGCAGCTTATCGCGACAGGGGGCCGGGGAGCTGTTTTTT	CASSLSRQGAGELFF	TRBV7-9	TRBD1	TRBJ2-2
TGTGCCAGCAGTTTAAGGCGTGGGGGGATACAGACCCAGTACTTC	CASSLRRGGIQTQYF	TRBV27	-	TRBJ2-5
TGCGCCAGCTTAAGGTGGGGCAGGGCAGGGTCCGATGAGCAGTTCTTC	CASLRWGRAGSDEQFF	TRBV5-1	-	TRBJ2-1
TGTGCCAGCGAAGGGCGGGACAGGGCTGGAAACACCATATATTTT	CASEGRDRAGNTIYF	TRBV10-3	TRBD1	TRBJ1-3
TGTGCCAGCAGTTTGTCGAGGGCGTCTGGAGAGCAGTACTTC	CASSLSRASGEQYF	TRBV27	-	TRBJ2-7
TGTGCCAGCAACTCACAGGGAGAGGGGAACACTGAAGCTTTCTTT	CASNSQGEGNTEAFF	TRBV28	-	TRBJ1-1
TGCAGCGCACGAACACAGGGTTCGGGCCTTCTGAACACTGAAGCTTTCTTT	CSARTQGSGLLNTEAFF	TRBV29-1	-	TRBJ1-1
TGTGCCAGCAGCTTGAGGCGTCAGCAGAACACCGGGGAGCTGTTTTTT	CASSLRRQQNTGELFF	TRBV7-9	-	TRBJ2-2
TGTGCCAGCAGCTTGACAGGGGGGAAGGACGAGCAGTACTTC	CASSLTGGKDEQYF	TRBV7-6	TRBD1	TRBJ2-7
TGTGCCAGCAGTGAAGGGGCCACGAACACCGGGGAGCTGTTTTTT	CASSEGATNTGELFF	TRBV6-1	-	TRBJ2-2
TGTGCCAGCAGCTCACGGGACTTCCCAGATACGCAGTATTTT	CASSSRDFPDTQYF	TRBV5-4	-	TRBJ2-3
TGTGCCAGTAGCCGGGACAGGGGGTCTAGAGAGCAGTTCTTC	CASSRDRGSREQFF	TRBV6-1	TRBD1	TRBJ2-1
TGTGCCAGCAGCGGATTGACTAGCGGGAGTATCAATGAGCAGTTCTTC	CASSGLTSGSINEQFF	TRBV9	TRBD2	TRBJ2-1
TGTGCCAGCAGCAAGACAGGGGAGACGGGCAATCAGCCCCAGCATTTT	CASSKTGETGNQPQHF	TRBV4-2	TRBD1	TRBJ1-5